These 16 T cell receptor beta chains came from one sample sequenced in a study of cytotoxic CD8 clonotypes in ibrutinib-treated CLL. Clones were read by immunoSEQ multiplex PCR, and TCRdb kept only the in-frame ones, dropping some. Altogether 300,000 to 400,000 clones are present, 67% being singletons, with the ten largest covering under 8%. The sequences come from PBMCs, collected after 36 months of ibrutinib treatment. The receptor set was obtained from a human donor with chronic lymphocytic leukemia.

The CDR3 nucleotides read TGTGCCAGCAGTTTACCGAACAGGGGCCAAACTCTCTACTATGGCTACACCTTC. It encodes CASSLPNRGQTLYYGYTF. The V gene is TRBV28, the J gene TRBJ1-2, with TRBD1 identical over 7 bases. V trimming: 2 bases; J trimming: 3 bases; junction bases outside the gene matches: 15. Germline V CDR1 and CDR2: MDHEN, SYDVKM. CDR3 length: 18 residues.

This rearrangement joins TRBV6-5 to TRBJ2-1; 7 bases fit TRBD2. CDR1 is MNHEY and CDR2 is SVGAGI in the germline V gene. After removal of 4 bases from V and 9 bases from J, the junction contained 9 bases not matched to a gene. This CDR3 is built from 14 residues. The chain's CDR3 is CASSSMAGVGEQFF. In DNA, the CDR3 is TGTGCCAGCAGTTCAATGGCGGGAGTTGGTGAGCAGTTCTTC.

The V and J genes are TRBV5-1 and TRBJ1-6; 9 bases match TRBD1. The germline CDR1 and CDR2 sequences are SGHRS and YFSETQ. The CDR3 totals 16 residues. Trimming cost V 4 bases and J 4 bases; bases outside gene matches: 6. The CDR3 reads CASSPGQGVYNSPLHF. CDR3 sequence (DNA): TGCGCCAGCAGCCCGGGACAGGGCGTTTATAATTCACCCCTCCACTTT.

V usage is TRBV7-2 and J usage is TRBJ2-2; D is possibly TRBD2 (5 bases). The CDR3 runs to 14 residues. V was shortened by 5 bases and J by 4 bases, with 11 bases between the two germline ends. Per germline, CDR1 SGHTA and CDR2 FQGNSA. CDR3 sequence: CASSPAGFTGELFF. The CDR3 region has the DNA TGTGCCAGCAGCCCCGCGGGCTTCACCGGGGAGCTGTTTTTT. Full variable domain (missing parts from reference TRBV7-2 and TRBJ2-2): GAGVSQSPSNKVTEKGKDVELRCDPISGHTALYWYRQSLGQGLEFLIYFQGNSAPDKSGLPSDRFSAERTGGSVSTLTIQRTQQEDSAVYLCASSPAGFTGELFFGEGSRLTVL.

In DNA form, the CDR3 reads TGCGCCAGCAGCTTGGTACTTCCGGGACAGCCTAACTATGGCTACACCTTC. Translated: CASSLVLPGQPNYGYTF. The chain uses TRBV5-1 and TRBJ1-2; the match to TRBD1 covers 7 bases. The V gene's germline CDR1 is SGHRS and CDR2 YFSETQ. Trimming removed 0 bases from V and 0 bases from J; junction bases left unmatched: 8. CDR3 size: 17 residues.

J is TRBJ2-7 and V is TRBV7-3; 7 bases fit TRBD1. V gave up 3 bases and J gave up 6 bases; unmatched junction bases: 2. In germline, CDR1 is SGHTA, CDR2 FQGTGA. The CDR3 loop spans 12 amino acids. Here the CDR3 reads CASSFPGGEQYF. The CDR3 DNA reads as TGTGCCAGCAGCTTCCCAGGGGGCGAGCAGTACTTC. Using reference TRBV7-3 and TRBJ2-7 for the parts outside the CDR3, the full variable domain is GAGVSQTPSNKVTEKGKYVELRCDPISGHTALYWYRQSLGQGPEFLIYFQGTGAADDSGLPNDRFFAVRPEGSVSTLKIQRTERGDSAVYLCASSFPGGEQYFGPGTRLTVT.

This CDR3 is CASSLEAGGDGYTF. CDR3 sequence (DNA): TGTGCCAGCAGCTTAGAGGCAGGGGGGGATGGCTACACCTTC. The V and J genes are TRBV11-2 and TRBJ1-2; 7 nucleotides match TRBD1. Trimming took 0 bases from V and 6 from J; bases not matched to a gene: 4. Germline CDR1 SGHAT, CDR2 FQNNGV. This CDR3 comprises 14 residues.

The CDR3 loop reads CASSYQREGTNEQYF. The CDR3 DNA reads as TGCGCCAGCAGCTACCAGCGGGAGGGCACAAACGAGCAGTACTTC. V usage is TRBV4-3 and J usage is TRBJ2-7; 10 bases are shared with TRBD2. In germline, CDR1 is LGHNA, CDR2 YSLEER. The trim removed 5 bases at V and 5 bases at J, leaving 9 bases unmatched. The CDR3 loop spans 15 amino acids.

This chain uses TRBV6-5 with TRBJ2-2; 8 positions match TRBD2. With 7 bases clipped from V and 4 bases from J, the junction kept 5 bases outside the gene matches. Germline-derived CDR1 and CDR2 are MNHEY and SVGAGI. The length of the CDR3 is 14 residues. The CDR3 DNA reads as TGTGCCAGCATCGGCCTAGCGGGCACCGGGGAGCTGTTTTTT. As protein: CASIGLAGTGELFF.

This sequence joins TRBV9 and TRBJ1-4; 9 nucleotides align to TRBD1. Germline CDR1 is SGDLS and CDR2 is YYNGEE. V shed 2 bases and J 3 bases; nucleotides not matched to a gene: 5. The CDR3 is 16 amino acids. The CDR3 reads CASSVDRGGANEKLFF. The CDR3, as DNA: TGTGCCAGCAGCGTGGACAGGGGAGGCGCTAATGAAAAACTGTTTTTT.

The chain employs TRBV7-6 and TRBJ1-4; possible D gene TRBD1, 6 bases. Germline CDR1 reads SGHVS; CDR2 reads FNYEAQ. V was shortened by 3 bases and J by 10 bases, with 15 bases between the two germline ends. The CDR3 length is 14 residues. CDR3 sequence: CASSFNRDIGKLFF. As DNA, the CDR3 is TGTGCCAGCAGCTTCAACCGGGACATCGGAAAACTGTTTTTT.

The chain carries TRBV5-4 and TRBJ2-7; 7 nucleotides match TRBD2. The germline gives CDR1 SGHNT, CDR2 YYREEE (reference sequence). The CDR3 has 15 amino acids. After removal of 4 bases from V and 5 bases from J, the junction contained 12 bases not matched to a gene. This CDR3 is CASSVSWLAEDEQYF. As DNA, the CDR3 is TGTGCCAGCAGCGTCTCTTGGCTAGCGGAGGACGAGCAGTACTTC. Filled out from reference TRBV5-4 and TRBJ2-7, the complete variable domain reads ETGVTQSPTHLIKTRGQQVTLRCSSQSGHNTVSWYQQALGQGPQFIFQYYREEENGRGNFPPRFSGLQFPNYSSELNVNALELDDSALYLCASSVSWLAEDEQYFGPGTRLTVT.

In this sample, this clone turned up once. The rearrangement joins TRBV28 to TRBJ1-1; a weak D match, TRBD1 (5 bases). Germline-derived CDR1 and CDR2 are MDHEN and SYDVKM. The CDR3 runs to 15 residues. V was cut by 5 bases and J by 3 bases, with 16 bases left in between. This CDR3 is CASSPWRREDTEAFF. Written as DNA, the CDR3 is TGTGCCAGCAGTCCCTGGCGCAGGGAGGACACTGAAGCTTTCTTT.

This chain links TRBV7-6 with TRBJ2-7, with 10 nucleotides matching TRBD1. Germline V gene lookup returns CDR1 SGHVS and CDR2 FNYEAQ. This CDR3 spans 15 amino acids. J gave up 6 bases and V 5 bases, and 10 bases lay outside the gene matches. CDR3 amino acids: CASSIDDRGLGEQYF. Written as DNA, the CDR3 is TGTGCCAGCAGCATTGATGACAGGGGGCTCGGCGAGCAGTACTTC.

The V call is TRBV7-2, the J call TRBJ1-2; tentative D call: TRBD1 (5 bases). Trimming left V 2 bases short and J 8 bases short, with 18 bases between. There are 15 residues in the CDR3. Per the germline V gene, CDR1 is SGHTA and CDR2 is FQGNSA. The CDR3 nucleotides read TGTGCCAGCAGCTTAAGTCGCGGAAGCCAGGGCGGCTACACCTTC. Protein product: CASSLSRGSQGGYTF.

This chain connects TRBV29-1 to TRBJ2-5; 7 positions match TRBD2. This CDR3 region has 14 residues. The V segment lost 4 bases and the J segment 4 bases; nucleotides outside the gene matches: 9. CDR1 and CDR2 (germline): SQVTM, ANQGSEA. The CDR3 sequence: CSVAGRMVGETQYF. The DNA for the CDR3 is TGCAGCGTTGCCGGGAGGATGGTTGGAGAGACCCAGTACTTC.